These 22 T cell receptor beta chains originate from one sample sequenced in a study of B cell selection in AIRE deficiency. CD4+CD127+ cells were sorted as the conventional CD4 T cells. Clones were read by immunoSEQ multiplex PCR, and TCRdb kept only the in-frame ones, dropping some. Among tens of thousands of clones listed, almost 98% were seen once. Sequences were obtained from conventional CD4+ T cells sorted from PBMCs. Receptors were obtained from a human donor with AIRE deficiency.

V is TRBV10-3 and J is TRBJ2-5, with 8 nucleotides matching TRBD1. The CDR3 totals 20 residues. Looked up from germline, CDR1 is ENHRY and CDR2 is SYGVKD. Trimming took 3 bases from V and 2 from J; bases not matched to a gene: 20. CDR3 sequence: CAISDPRQGLGERGQETQYF. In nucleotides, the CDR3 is TGTGCCATCAGTGACCCTCGACAGGGGCTGGGGGAGAGGGGACAAGAGACCCAGTACTTC.

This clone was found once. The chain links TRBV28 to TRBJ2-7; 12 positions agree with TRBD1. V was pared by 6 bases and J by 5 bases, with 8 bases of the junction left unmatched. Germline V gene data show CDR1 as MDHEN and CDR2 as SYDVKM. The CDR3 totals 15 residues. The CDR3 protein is CASRYTGTGGDEQYF. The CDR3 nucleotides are TGTGCCAGCAGGTACACCGGGACAGGGGGCGACGAGCAGTACTTC. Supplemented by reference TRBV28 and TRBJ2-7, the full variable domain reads DVKVTQSSRYLVKRTGEKVFLECVQDMDHENMFWYRQDPGLGLRLIYFSYDVKMKEKGDIPEGYSVSREKKERFSLILESASTNQTSMYLCASRYTGTGGDEQYFGPGTRLTVT.

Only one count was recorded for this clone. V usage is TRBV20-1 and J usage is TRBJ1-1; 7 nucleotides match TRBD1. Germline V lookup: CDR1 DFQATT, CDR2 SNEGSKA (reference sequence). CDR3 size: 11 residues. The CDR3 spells CLGTENTEAFF. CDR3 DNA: TGCCTAGGGACAGAGAACACTGAAGCTTTCTTT.

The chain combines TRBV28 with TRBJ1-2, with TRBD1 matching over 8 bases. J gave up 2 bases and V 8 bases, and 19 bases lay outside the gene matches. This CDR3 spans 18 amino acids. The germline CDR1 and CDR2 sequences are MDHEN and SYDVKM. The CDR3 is CASLSPQDRDKHNYGYTF. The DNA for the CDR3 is TGTGCCAGCTTGTCCCCTCAGGACAGGGATAAACACAACTATGGCTACACCTTC.

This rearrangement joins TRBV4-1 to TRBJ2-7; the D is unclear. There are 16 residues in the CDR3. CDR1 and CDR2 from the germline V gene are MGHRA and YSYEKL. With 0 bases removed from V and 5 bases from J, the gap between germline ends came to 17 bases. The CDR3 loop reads CASSQDGIVVGHEQYF. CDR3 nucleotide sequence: TGCGCCAGCAGCCAAGATGGGATAGTGGTTGGTCACGAGCAGTACTTC.

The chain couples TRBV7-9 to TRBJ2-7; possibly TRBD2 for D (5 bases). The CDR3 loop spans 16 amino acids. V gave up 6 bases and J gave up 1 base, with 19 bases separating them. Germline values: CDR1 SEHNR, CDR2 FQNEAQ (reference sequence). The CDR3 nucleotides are TGTGCCAGCAGTGAGGCGCTGGGCCAGCGGTCCTACGAGCAGTACTTC. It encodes CASSEALGQRSYEQYF.

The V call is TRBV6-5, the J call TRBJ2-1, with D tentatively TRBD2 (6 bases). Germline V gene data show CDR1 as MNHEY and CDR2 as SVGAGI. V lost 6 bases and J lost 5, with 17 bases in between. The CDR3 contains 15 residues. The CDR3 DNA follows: TGTGCCAGCAGCCACGAGGGGAGGTTACACAATGAGCAGTTCTTC. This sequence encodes CASSHEGRLHNEQFF.

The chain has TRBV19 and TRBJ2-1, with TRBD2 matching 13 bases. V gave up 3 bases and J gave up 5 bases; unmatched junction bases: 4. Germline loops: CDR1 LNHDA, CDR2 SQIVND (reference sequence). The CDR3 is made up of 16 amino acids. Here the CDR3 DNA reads TGTGCCAGTAGTATCGGACTAGCGGGAGTAAACAATGAGCAGTTCTTC. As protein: CASSIGLAGVNNEQFF.

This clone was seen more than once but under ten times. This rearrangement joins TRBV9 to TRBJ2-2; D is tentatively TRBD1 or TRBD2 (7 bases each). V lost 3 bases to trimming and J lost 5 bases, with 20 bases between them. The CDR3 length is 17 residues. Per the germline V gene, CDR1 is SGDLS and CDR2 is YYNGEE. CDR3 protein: CASSAGEGARRTGELFF. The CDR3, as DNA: TGTGCCAGCAGCGCCGGGGAGGGGGCGCGTCGGACCGGGGAGCTGTTTTTT.

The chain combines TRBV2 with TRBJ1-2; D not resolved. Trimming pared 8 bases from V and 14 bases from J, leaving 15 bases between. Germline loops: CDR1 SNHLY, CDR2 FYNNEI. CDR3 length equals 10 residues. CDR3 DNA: TGTGCCAGCGAGATAATCCGGGCGACCTTC. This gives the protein CASEIIRATF.

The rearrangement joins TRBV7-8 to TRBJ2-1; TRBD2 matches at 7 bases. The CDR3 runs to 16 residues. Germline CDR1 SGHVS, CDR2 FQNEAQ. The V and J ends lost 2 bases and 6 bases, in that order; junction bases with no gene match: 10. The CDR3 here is CASSLIGGSKINEQFF. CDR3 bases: TGTGCCAGCAGCTTAATCGGGGGGAGTAAGATCAATGAGCAGTTCTTC.

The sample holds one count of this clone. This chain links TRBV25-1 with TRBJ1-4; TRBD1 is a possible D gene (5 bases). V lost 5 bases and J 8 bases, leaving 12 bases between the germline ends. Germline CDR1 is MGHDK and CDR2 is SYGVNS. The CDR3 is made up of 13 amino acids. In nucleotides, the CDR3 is TGTGCCAGCAGTAATATGGGGGAGGAAAAACTGTTTTTT. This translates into CASSNMGEEKLFF.

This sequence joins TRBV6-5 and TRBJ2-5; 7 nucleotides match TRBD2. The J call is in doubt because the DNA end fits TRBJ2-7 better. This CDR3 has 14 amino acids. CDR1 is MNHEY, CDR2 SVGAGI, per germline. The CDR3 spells CASRLAGEAYEQYF. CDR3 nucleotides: TGTGCCAGCAGATTAGCGGGTGAGGCCTACGAGCAGTACTTC.

The CDR3, as DNA: TGTGCCAGCAGGCCGACAGGGGGCCGCATTTATGGCTACACCTTC. Translated: CASRPTGGRIYGYTF. The chain recombines TRBV28 with TRBJ1-2; 10 positions agree with TRBD1. V shed 6 bases and J 5 bases; nucleotides not matched to a gene: 9. This CDR3 is 15 amino acids long. Per the germline V gene, CDR1 is MDHEN and CDR2 is SYDVKM.

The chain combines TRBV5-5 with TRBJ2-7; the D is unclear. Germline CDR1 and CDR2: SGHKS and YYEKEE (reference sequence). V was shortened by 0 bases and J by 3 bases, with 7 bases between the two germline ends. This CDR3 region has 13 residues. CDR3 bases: TGTGCCAGCAGCTTGGCCCTCGGCTACGAGCAGTACTTC. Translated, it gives CASSLALGYEQYF. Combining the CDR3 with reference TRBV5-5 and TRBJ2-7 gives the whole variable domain DAGVTQSPTHLIKTRGQQVTLRCSPISGHKSVSWYQQVLGQGPQFIFQYYEKEERGRGNFPDRFSARQFPNYSSELNVNALLLGDSALYLCASSLALGYEQYFGPGTRLTVT.

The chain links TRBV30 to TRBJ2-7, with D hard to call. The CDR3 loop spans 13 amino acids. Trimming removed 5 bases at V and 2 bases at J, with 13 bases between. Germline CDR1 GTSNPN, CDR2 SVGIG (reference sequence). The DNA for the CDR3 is TGTGCCTGGGACATCGGGCCGCCCTACGAGCAGTACTTC. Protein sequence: CAWDIGPPYEQYF. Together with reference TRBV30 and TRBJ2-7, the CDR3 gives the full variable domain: SQTIHQWPATLVQPVGSPLSLECTVEGTSNPNLYWYRQAAGRGLQLLFYSVGIGQISSEVPQNLSASRPQDRQFILSSKKLLLSDSGFYLCAWDIGPPYEQYFGPGTRLTVT.

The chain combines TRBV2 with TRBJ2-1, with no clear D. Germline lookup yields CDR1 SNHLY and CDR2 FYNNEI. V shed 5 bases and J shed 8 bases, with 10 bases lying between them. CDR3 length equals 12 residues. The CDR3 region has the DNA TGTGCCAGCAGTCGCGCGGAATATGAGCAGTTCTTC. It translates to CASSRAEYEQFF.

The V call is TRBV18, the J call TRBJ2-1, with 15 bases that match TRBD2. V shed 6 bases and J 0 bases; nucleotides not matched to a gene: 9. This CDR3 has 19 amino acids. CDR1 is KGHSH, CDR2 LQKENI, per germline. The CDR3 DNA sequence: TGTGCCAGCTCCCTGGGACTAGCGGGAGGTAGGAGCTCCTACAATGAGCAGTTCTTC. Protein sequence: CASSLGLAGGRSSYNEQFF. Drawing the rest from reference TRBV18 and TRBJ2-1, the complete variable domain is NAGVMQNPRHLVRRRGQEARLRCSPMKGHSHVYWYRQLPEEGLKFMVYLQKENIIDESGMPKERFSAEFPKEGPSILRIQQVVRGDSAAYFCASSLGLAGGRSSYNEQFFGPGTRLTVL.

The CDR3 sequence: CASSGGQGSFYEQYF. CDR3 coding DNA: TGTGCCAGCAGCGGAGGACAGGGGTCTTTCTACGAGCAGTACTTC. This chain links TRBV5-5 with TRBJ2-7, with TRBD1 identical over 9 bases. The germline gives CDR1 SGHKS, CDR2 YYEKEE (reference sequence). The CDR3 contains 15 residues. Germline trimming cut 4 bases from V and 3 bases from J; bases unmatched to any gene: 8.

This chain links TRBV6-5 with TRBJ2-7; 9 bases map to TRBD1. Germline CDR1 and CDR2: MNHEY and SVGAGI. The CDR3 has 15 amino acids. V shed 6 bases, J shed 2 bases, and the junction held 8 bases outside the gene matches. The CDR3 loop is CASRQLGQGTYEQYF. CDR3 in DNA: TGTGCCAGCAGACAACTTGGACAGGGGACCTACGAGCAGTACTTC.

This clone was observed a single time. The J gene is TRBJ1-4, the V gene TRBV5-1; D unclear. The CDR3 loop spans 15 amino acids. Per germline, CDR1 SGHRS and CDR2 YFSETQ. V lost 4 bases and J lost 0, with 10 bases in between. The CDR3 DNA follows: TGCGCCAGCAGCCCGCAGAGCACAACTAATGAAAAACTGTTTTTT. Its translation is CASSPQSTTNEKLFF.

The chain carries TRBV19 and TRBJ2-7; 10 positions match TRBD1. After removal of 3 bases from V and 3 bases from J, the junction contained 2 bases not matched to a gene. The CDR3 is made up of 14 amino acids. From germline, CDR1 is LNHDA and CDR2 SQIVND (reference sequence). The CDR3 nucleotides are TGTGCCAGTAGTATCCGGACAGGGGGCTACGAGCAGTACTTC. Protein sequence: CASSIRTGGYEQYF.